This T cell receptor (beta chain) was retrieved from a study of graft-versus-host responses after intestinal transplantation (dated by TCRdb to the early 2020s). Looking at the study overall: Multivisceral, liver-intestinal, or isolated intestinal transplants were received by the recipients. Every recipient was given anti-thymocyte globulin induction, then maintenance tacrolimus and steroids for roughly 3 years. Bulk TCR-beta CDR3 sequencing was used to track graft-versus-host and host-versus-graft alloreactive T cell clones in the graft, circulation and bone marrow after intestinal transplantation. To identify alloreactive clones, pre-transplant mixed lymphocyte reaction products were sequenced and then compared with unstimulated pre-transplant donor and recipient T cells. Of the approximately 24 intestinal transplant recipients enrolled in the cohort, one of whom was a retransplant, a few patients without pretransplant specimens were excluded. A peak of at least 4% donor T cells among recipient peripheral blood mononuclear cells was the definition used for donor T cell macrochimerism. Instead of going to the commercial service, samples from a few later patients were sequenced in-house on an Illumina MiSeq and processed with MiXCR.

The CDR3 starts with the cysteine, ends with the phenylalanine, and has 16 residues. The entry retains the CDR3 DNA only, 48 bases that are in frame from base 1. Via the germline V gene (reference sequence), CDR1 is MNHNY and CDR2 SVGAGI. The junction shows trimming of 1 base on V and 3 bases on J, plus 16 bases between the germline ends. The full study reports these points: Early after transplant, peak levels of circulating GvH clones were found to be associated with declines in HvG clones. GvH clones were found in recipient bone marrow, and some of the GvH clones appeared earlier in ileal mucosa or blood, which is consistent with an intestinal mucosal origin. The relatively low number and heterogeneity of intestinal transplant patients limited the conclusions. In patients with donor T cell macrochimerism, the allografts had high GvH to HvG T cell clonal ratios.

Dithiothreitol, EDTA incubations and collagenase D digestion were used to isolate intraepithelial and lamina propria lymphocytes from graft specimens. Bulk TCR-beta sequencing was performed on serial intestinal graft biopsy specimens collected as late as 600 days after transplant. About this clone itself: No antigen is known for it. No much larger clone is present one base from it, and per-base qualities are unavailable.

To prepare the library, the immunoSEQ multiplex PCR assay was applied. High-throughput TCR-beta CDR3 sequencing of genomic DNA from most patients was performed by Adaptive Biotechnologies. Regarding the original processing steps: TCR sequencing data were retrieved from Adaptive's ImmunoSEQ software for roughly 17 patients, whereas a few other patients were processed with MiXCR and VDJtools. CDR3 nucleotide sequences shared between donor and recipient were removed because their origin could not be assigned. To be classed as alloreactive, a clone needed at least 2-fold expansion over unstimulated cells and a minimum CFSE-low frequency of 0.002% (template counts) or 0.001% (read counts). A clone was considered mappable if detected in the sequenced pre-transplant spleen, lymph node, or MLR CFSE-low populations of the donor or recipient. The cumulative frequency of alloreactive clones was calculated as a percentage of all sequences, weighted by copy number. The source is immuneACCESS, and TCRdb retained only in-frame sequences with V and J called. Part of the clones is not carried over; for the studies checked, unresolved V genes explain less than half of this, and the remainder is unexplained. The D gene and trimming were derived from the DNA, and the V and J assignments and clone size from that table. Within this sample are approximately 5,000 clones, with more than 55% of them counted one time only. Together, the top ten hold approximately 30% of the sample.

This sequence originates from a human patient who received an intestinal transplant, so some T cells may come from the graft donor. Sequenced material: ileum tissue, taken around 320 days after intestinal transplant. The chain is assembled from TRBV6-6 and TRBJ2-7; the D gene is perhaps TRBD2, on 6 matching bases. The sequence in DNA is TGTGCCAGCAGTTACTGGGGACTCCGGGGGATCTACGAGCAGTACTTC. It specifies CASSYWGLRGIYEQYF.